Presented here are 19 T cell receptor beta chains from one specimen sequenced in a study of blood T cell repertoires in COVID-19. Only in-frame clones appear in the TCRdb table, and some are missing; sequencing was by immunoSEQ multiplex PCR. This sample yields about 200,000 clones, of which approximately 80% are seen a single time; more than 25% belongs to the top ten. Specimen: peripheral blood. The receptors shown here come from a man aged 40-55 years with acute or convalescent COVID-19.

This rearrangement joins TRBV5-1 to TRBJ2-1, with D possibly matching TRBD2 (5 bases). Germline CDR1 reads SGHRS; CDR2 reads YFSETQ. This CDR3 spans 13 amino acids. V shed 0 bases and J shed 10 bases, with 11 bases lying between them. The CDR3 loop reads CASSLVSSDEQFF. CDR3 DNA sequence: TGCGCCAGCAGCTTGGTTAGTAGCGACGAGCAGTTCTTC.

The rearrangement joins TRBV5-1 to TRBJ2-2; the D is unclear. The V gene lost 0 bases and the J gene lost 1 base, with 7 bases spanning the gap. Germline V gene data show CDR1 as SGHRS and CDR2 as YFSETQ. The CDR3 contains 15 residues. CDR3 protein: CASSLVTLNTGELFF. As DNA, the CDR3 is TGCGCCAGCAGCTTGGTGACTTTGAACACCGGGGAGCTGTTTTTT.

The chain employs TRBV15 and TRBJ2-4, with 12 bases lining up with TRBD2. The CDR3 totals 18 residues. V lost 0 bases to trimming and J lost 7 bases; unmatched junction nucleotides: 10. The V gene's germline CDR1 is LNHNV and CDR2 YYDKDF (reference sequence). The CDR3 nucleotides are TGTGCCACCAGCAGAGATTTAAGACTAGCGGGAGAGAGGAACATTCAGTACTTC. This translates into CATSRDLRLAGERNIQYF.

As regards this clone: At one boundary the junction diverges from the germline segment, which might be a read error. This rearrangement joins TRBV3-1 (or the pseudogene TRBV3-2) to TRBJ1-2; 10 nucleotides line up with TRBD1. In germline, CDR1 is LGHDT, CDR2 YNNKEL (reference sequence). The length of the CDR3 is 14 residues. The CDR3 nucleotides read TGTGCCAGCAGCCAAAGATCCGGGACAGGGGCTCTCGCCTTC. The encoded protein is CASSQRSGTGALAF.

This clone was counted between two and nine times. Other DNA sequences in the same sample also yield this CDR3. The CDR3, as DNA: TGTGCCAGCTCGCCTGGACTAGCGGGAGACAATGAGCAGTTCTTC. It translates to CASSPGLAGDNEQFF. The chain uses TRBV18 and TRBJ2-1; 13 nucleotides agree with TRBD2. The V and J ends lost 6 bases and 5 bases, in that order; junction bases with no gene match: 4. Germline V CDR1 and CDR2: KGHSH, LQKENI. This CDR3 is built from 15 residues.

The DNA of the CDR3 is TGCGCCAGCAGCGTGACCACAGGGGCGGGTAACTATGGCTACACCTTC. Amino acids: CASSVTTGAGNYGYTF. The V gene is TRBV5-1, the J gene TRBJ1-2, with TRBD1 identical over 7 bases. CDR3 length equals 16 residues. CDR1 is SGHRS and CDR2 is YFSETQ in the germline V gene. The V gene end was trimmed by 4 bases and the J gene end by 1 base; junction bases not matched to a gene: 10.

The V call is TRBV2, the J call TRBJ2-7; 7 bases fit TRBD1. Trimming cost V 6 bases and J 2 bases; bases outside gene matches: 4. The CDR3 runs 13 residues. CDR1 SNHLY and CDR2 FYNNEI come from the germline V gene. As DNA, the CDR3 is TGTGCCAGCAGGACAGGGTATCCCTACGAGCAGTACTTC. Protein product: CASRTGYPYEQYF.

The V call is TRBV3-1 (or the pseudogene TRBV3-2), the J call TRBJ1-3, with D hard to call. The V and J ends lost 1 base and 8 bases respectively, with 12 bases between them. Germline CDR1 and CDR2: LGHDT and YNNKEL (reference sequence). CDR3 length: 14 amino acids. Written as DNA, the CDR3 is TGTGCCAGCAGCCAAGCCGGACTCGGGGACACCATATATTTT. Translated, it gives CASSQAGLGDTIYF.

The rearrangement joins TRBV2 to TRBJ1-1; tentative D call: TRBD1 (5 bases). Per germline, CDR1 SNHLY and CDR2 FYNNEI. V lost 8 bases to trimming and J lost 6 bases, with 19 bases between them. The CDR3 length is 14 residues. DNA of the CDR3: TGTGCCAGCGCCCCCCGGAGGGGAGAGGCTGAAGCTTTCTTT. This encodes CASAPRRGEAEAFF. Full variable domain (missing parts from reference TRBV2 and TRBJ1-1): EPEVTQTPSHQVTQMGQEVILRCVPISNHLYFYWYRQILGQKVEFLVSFYNNEISEKSEIFDDQFSVERPDGSNFTLKIRSTKLEDSAMYFCASAPRRGEAEAFFGQGTRLTVV.

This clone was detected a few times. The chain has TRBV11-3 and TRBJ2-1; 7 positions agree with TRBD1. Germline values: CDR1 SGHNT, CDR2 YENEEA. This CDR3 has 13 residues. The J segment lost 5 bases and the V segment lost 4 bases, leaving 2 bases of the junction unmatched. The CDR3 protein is CASSSDRDNEQFF. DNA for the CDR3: TGTGCCAGCAGCTCCGACAGGGACAATGAGCAGTTCTTC.

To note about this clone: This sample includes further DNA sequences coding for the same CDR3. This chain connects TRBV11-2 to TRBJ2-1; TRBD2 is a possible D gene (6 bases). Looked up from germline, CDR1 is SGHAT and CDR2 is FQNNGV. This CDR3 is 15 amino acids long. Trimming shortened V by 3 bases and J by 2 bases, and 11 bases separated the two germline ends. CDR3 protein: CASSFLADPYNEQFF. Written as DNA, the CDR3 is TGTGCCAGCAGCTTTTTAGCGGACCCCTACAATGAGCAGTTCTTC.

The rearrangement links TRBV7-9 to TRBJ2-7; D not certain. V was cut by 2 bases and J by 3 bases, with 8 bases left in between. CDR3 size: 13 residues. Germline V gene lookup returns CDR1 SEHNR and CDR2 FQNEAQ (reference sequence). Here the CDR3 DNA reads TGTGCCAGCAGCTTAACCAGAAACTACGAGCAGTACTTC. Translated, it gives CASSLTRNYEQYF.

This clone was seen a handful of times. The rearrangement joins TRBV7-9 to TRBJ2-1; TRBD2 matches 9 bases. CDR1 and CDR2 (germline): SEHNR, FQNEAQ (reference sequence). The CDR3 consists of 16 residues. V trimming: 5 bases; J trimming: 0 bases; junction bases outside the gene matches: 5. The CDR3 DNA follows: TGTGCCAGCAGCAGTAGCGGGAGTGGCTCCTACAATGAGCAGTTCTTC. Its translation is CASSSSGSGSYNEQFF.

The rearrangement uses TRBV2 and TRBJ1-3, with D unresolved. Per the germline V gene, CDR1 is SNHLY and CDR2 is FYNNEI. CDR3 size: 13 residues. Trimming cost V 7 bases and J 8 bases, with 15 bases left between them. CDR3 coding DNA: TGTGCCAGCAAAGTGGCACCGGCGGACACCATATATTTT. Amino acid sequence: CASKVAPADTIYF. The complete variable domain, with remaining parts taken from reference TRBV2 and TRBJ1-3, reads EPEVTQTPSHQVTQMGQEVILRCVPISNHLYFYWYRQILGQKVEFLVSFYNNEISEKSEIFDDQFSVERPDGSNFTLKIRSTKLEDSAMYFCASKVAPADTIYFGEGSWLTVV.

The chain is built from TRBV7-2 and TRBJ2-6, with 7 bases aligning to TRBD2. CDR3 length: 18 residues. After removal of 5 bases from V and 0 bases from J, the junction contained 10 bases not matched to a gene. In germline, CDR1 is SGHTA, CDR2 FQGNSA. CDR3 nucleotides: TGTGCCAGCAGCCTAAAGCCGGGGGGTAGCTCTGGGGCCAACGTCCTGACTTTC. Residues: CASSLKPGGSSGANVLTF. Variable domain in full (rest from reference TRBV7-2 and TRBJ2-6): GAGVSQSPSNKVTEKGKDVELRCDPISGHTALYWYRQSLGQGLEFLIYFQGNSAPDKSGLPSDRFSAERTGGSVSTLTIQRTQQEDSAVYLCASSLKPGGSSGANVLTFGAGSRLTVL.

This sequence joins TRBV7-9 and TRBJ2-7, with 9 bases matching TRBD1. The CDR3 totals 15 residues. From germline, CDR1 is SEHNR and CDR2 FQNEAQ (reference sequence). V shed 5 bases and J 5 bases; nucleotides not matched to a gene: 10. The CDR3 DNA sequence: TGTGCCAGCAGCCTATCCGGGACAGGGTCTCACGAGCAGTACTTC. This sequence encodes CASSLSGTGSHEQYF.

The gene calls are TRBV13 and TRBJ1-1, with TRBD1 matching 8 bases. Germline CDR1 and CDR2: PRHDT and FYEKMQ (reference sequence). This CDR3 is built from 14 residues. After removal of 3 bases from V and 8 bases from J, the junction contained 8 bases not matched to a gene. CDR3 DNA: TGTGCCAGCAGCTTGAGAGGACAGGGATGGGAAGCTTTCTTT. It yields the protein CASSLRGQGWEAFF.

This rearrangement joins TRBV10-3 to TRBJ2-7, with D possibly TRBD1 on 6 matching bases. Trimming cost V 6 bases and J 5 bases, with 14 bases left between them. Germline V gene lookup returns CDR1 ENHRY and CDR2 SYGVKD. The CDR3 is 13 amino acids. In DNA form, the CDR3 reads TGTGCCATCAGAGACTCCAGGGGCAACGAGCAGTACTTC. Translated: CAIRDSRGNEQYF.

For the CDR3, the DNA is TGTGCCAGCAGCCAATCGACAGGGGGAGGCTATGGCTACACCTTC. This codes for CASSQSTGGGYGYTF. This chain joins TRBV3-1 (or the pseudogene TRBV3-2) and TRBJ1-2; 9 bases align to TRBD1. CDR1 and CDR2 from the germline V gene are LGHDT and YNNKEL (reference sequence). This CDR3 region has 15 residues. V lost 2 bases, J lost 4 bases, and 5 bases stayed unmatched.